The T cell receptor (beta chain) under discussion was sequenced for a study of regulatory T cells in long-lasting Graves disease. Germline CDR1 is MGHDK and CDR2 is SYGVNS. CDR3 length: 15 residues. V was shortened by 3 bases and J by 0 bases, with 11 bases between the two germline ends. The TCR beta library used iRepertoire HTBI primers with Arm-PCR amplification of CDR3. TCRdb reprocessed the multiplex PCR reads with MiXCR, giving one entry per CDR3 protein. The table has around 230,000 distinct CDR3 sequences, approximately 20% seen once; the top ten hold more than 20%. Study results and caveats: Persistent disease exhibited a predilection for TRBV28, TRBJ1-2 and TRBJ2-5.

Specified time point: newly diagnosed GD, antithyroid drugs for less than 3 months. TCR sequences were obtained from RNA taken from PBMCs. Peripheral blood, approximately 9.6 milliliters of it, was drawn into EDTA tubes. This clonotype was detected many times. Its antigen is unknown. This chain uses TRBV25-1 with TRBJ2-5, with unresolved D. The sample here was peripheral blood mononuclear cells (PBMCs), taken at new diagnosis, from a patient treated with antithyroid drugs. This TCR came from a female donor with Graves disease. The CDR3: CASSDTAPYQETQYF. The CDR3 nucleotides are TGTGCCAGCAGTGACACCGCCCCCTACCAAGAGACCCAGTACTTC.